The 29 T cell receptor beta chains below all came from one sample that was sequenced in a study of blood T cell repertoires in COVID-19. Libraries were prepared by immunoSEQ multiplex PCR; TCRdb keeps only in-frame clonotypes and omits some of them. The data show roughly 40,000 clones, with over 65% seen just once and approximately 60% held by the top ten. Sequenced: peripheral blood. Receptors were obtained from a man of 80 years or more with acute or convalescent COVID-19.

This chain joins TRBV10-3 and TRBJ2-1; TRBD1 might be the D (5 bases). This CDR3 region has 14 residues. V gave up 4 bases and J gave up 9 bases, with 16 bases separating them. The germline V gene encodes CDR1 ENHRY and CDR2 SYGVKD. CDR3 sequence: CAISASGNIGEQFF. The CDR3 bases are TGTGCCATCAGTGCCTCAGGGAATATAGGTGAGCAGTTCTTC.

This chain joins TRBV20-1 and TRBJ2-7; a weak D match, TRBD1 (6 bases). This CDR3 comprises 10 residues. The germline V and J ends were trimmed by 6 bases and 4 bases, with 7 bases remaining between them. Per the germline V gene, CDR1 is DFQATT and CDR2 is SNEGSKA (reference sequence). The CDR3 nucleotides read TGCAGTGCCCAGGGGTACGAGCAGTACTTC. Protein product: CSAQGYEQYF.

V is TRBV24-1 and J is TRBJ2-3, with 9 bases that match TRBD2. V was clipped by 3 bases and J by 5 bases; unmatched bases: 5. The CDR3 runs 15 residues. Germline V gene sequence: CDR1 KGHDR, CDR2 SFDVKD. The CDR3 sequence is CATSDVAGELDTQYF. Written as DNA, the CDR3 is TGTGCCACCAGTGATGTAGCGGGAGAGCTAGATACGCAGTATTTT.

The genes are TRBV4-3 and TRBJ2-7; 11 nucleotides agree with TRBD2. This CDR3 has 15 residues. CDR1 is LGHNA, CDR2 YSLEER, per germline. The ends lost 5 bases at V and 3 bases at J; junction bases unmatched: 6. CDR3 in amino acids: CASSYQTSGNYEQYF. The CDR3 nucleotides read TGCGCCAGCAGCTATCAGACTAGCGGGAACTACGAGCAGTACTTC.

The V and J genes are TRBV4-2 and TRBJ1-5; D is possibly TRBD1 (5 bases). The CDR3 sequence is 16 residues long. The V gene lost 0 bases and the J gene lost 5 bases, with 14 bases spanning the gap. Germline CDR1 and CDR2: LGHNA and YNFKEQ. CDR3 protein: CASSQDEMGGYQPQHF. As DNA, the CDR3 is TGTGCCAGCAGCCAAGATGAGATGGGGGGTTATCAGCCCCAGCATTTT.

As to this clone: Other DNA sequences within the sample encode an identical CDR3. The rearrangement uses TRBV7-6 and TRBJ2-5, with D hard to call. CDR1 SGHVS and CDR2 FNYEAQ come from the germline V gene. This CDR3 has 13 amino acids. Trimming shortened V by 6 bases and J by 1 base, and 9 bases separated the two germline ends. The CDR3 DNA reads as TGTGCCAGCAGTTTGGGCCTCCAAGAGACCCAGTACTTC. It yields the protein CASSLGLQETQYF.

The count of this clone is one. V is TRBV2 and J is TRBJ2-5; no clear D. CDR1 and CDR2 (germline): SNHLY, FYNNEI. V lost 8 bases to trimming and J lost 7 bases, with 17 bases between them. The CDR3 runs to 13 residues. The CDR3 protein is CASLDPVSVTQYF. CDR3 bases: TGTGCCAGCCTAGACCCCGTTAGTGTGACCCAGTACTTC.

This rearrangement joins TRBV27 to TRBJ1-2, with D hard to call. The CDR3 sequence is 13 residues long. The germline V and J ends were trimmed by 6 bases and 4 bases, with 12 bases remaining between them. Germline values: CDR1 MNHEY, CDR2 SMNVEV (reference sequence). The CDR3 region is CASSQTPGYGYTF. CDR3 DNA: TGTGCCAGCAGCCAGACCCCGGGCTATGGCTACACCTTC.

CDR3 sequence (DNA): TGTGCCAGCAGTAGGGAGGGTTATGGCTACACCTTC. The encoded protein is CASSREGYGYTF. The V gene is TRBV28, the J gene TRBJ1-2, with D hard to call. CDR3 size: 12 residues. The V gene lost 5 bases and the J gene lost 5 bases, with 9 bases spanning the gap. Germline assignment: CDR1 MDHEN and CDR2 SYDVKM.

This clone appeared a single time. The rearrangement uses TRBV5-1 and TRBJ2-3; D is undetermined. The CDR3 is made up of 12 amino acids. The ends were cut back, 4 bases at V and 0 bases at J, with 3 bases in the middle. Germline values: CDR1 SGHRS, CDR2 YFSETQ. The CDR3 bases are TGCGCCAGCAGCCCTAGCACAGATACGCAGTATTTT. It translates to CASSPSTDTQYF.

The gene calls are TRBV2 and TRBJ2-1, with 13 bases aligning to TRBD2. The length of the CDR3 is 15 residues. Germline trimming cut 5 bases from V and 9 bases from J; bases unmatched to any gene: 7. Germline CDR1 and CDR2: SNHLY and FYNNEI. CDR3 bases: TGTGCCAGCAGTTTGACTAGCGGGAGGCGGAGTGAGCAGTTCTTC. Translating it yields CASSLTSGRRSEQFF.

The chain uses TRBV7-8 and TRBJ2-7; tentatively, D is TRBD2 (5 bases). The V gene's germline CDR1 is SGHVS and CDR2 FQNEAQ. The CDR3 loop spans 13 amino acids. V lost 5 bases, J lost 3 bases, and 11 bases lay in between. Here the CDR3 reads CASSPGLNYEQYF. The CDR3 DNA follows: TGTGCCAGCAGCCCAGGACTCAACTACGAGCAGTACTTC.

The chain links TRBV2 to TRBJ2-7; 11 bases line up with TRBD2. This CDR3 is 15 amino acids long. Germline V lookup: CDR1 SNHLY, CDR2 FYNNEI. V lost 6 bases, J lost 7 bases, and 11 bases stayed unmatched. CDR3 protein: CASRLPSGRSLEQYF. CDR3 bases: TGTGCCAGCAGGCTCCCTAGCGGGAGGTCCCTAGAGCAGTACTTC.

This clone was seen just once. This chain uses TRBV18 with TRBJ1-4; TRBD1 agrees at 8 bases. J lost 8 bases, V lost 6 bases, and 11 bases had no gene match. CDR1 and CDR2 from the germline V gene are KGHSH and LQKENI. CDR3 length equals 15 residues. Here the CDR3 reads CASSEGQAGLEKLFF. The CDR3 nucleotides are TGTGCCAGCTCGGAGGGACAGGCGGGACTAGAAAAACTGTTTTTT.

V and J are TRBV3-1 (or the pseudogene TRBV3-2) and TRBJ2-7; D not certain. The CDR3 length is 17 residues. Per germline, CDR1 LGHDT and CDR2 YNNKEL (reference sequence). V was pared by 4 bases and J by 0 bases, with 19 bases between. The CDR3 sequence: CASSLSEHGFPSYEQYF. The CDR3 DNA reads TGTGCCAGCAGCCTAAGCGAACACGGTTTCCCCTCCTACGAGCAGTACTTC.

CDR3 sequence: CAIRTGKETQYF. The CDR3 DNA reads TGTGCCATCCGGACAGGAAAAGAGACCCAGTACTTC. V is TRBV10-3 and J is TRBJ2-5, with 7 bases lining up with TRBD1. The germline V gene has CDR1 ENHRY and CDR2 SYGVKD. V shed 8 bases, J shed 3 bases, and the junction held 3 bases outside the gene matches. CDR3 length equals 12 residues.

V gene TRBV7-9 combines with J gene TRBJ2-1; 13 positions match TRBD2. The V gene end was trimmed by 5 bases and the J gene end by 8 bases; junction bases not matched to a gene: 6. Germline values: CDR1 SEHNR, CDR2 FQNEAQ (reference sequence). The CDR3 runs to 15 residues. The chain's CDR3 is CASSLGLAGYHEQFF. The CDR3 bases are TGTGCCAGCAGCCTGGGACTAGCGGGATATCATGAGCAGTTCTTC.

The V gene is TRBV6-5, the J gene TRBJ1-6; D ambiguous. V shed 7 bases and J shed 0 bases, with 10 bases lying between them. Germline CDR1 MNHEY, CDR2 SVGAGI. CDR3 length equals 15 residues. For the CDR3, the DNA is TGTGCCAGCAAACCTAGAAGCTCCTATAATTCACCCCTCCACTTT. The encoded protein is CASKPRSSYNSPLHF.

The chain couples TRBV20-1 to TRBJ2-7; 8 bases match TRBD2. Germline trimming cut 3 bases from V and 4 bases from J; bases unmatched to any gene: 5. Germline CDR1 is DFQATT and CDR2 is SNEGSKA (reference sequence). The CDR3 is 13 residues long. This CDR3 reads CSASGTSFYEQYF. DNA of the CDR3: TGCAGTGCTAGTGGGACTAGTTTTTACGAGCAGTACTTC.

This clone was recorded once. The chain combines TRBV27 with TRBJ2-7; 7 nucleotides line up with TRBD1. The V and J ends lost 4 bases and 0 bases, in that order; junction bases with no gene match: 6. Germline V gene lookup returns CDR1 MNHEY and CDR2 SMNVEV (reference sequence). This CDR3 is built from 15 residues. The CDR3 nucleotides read TGTGCCAGCAGTTCCCCCGGGACAGTCTCCTACGAGCAGTACTTC. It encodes CASSSPGTVSYEQYF.

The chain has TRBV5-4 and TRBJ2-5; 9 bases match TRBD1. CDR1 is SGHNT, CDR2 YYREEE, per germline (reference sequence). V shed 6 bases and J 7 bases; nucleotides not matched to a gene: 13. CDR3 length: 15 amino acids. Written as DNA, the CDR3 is TGTGCCAGCACGAAAGGGGACAGGGATTCGGTGACCCAGTACTTC. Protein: CASTKGDRDSVTQYF.

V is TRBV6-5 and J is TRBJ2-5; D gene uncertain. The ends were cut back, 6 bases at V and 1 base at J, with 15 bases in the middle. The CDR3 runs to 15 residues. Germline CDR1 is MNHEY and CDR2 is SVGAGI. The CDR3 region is CASSLGSTGQETQYF. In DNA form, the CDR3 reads TGTGCCAGCAGCCTCGGATCGACGGGCCAAGAGACCCAGTACTTC.

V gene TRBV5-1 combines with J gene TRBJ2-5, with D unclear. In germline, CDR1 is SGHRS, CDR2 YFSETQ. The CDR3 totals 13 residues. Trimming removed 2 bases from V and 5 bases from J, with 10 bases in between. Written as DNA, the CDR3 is TGCGCCAGCAGCTTTTCTAACGGGGAGACCCAGTACTTC. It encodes CASSFSNGETQYF.

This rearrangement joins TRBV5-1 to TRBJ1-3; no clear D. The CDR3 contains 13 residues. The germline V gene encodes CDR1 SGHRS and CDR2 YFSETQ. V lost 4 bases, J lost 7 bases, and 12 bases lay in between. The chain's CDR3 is CASSQTVGNTIYF. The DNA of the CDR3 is TGCGCCAGCAGCCAAACCGTCGGGAACACCATATATTTT.

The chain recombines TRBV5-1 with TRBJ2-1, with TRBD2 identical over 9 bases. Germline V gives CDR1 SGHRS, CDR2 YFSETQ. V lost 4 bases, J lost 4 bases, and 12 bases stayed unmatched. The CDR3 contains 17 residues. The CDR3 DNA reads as TGCGCCAGCAGCCCCCCGCTTGCGGGAGGGGAATACAATGAGCAGTTCTTC. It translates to CASSPPLAGGEYNEQFF.

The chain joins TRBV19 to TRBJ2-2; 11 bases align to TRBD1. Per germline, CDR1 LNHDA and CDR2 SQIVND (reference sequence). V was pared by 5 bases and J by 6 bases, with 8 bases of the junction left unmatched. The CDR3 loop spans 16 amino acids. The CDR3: CASSGGQGAGSGELFF. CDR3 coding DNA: TGTGCCAGTAGTGGCGGACAGGGGGCAGGTTCCGGGGAGCTGTTTTTT.

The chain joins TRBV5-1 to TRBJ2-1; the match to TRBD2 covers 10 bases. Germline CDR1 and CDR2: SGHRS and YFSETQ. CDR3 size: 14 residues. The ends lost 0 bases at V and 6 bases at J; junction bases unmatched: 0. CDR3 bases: TGCGCCAGCAGCTTGGGACTAGCGGGCAATGAGCAGTTCTTC. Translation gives CASSLGLAGNEQFF.

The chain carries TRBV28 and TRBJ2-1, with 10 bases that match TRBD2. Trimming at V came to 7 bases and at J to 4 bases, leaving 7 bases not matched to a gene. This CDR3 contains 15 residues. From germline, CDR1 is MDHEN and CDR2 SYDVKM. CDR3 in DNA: TGTGCCAGCATCGTCCGGACTAGCGGATACAATGAGCAGTTCTTC. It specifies CASIVRTSGYNEQFF.

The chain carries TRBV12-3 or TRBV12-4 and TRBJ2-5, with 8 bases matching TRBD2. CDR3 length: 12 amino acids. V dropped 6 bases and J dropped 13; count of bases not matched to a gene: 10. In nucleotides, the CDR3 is TGTGCCAGCAGAGCGCCGGGAGGGGGGCGGTACTTC. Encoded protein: CASRAPGGGRYF.